The T cell receptor (beta chain) described here comes from a study of post-analysis software for immune sequencing data. Study context: The study covered relapsing-remitting, secondary progressive and progressive-relapsing courses of multiple sclerosis.

A word on this clonotype: Its antigen is unidentified.

Presence of unique molecular identifiers characterized the TCR beta cDNA libraries. Out of roughly 0.85 to 11 million T cells, some 500,000 cDNA molecules were generated. TCRdb reprocessed the PCR reads via MiXCR and lists one record per CDR3 protein. The sample has some 700,000 distinct CDR3 sequences, 59% seen once; the top ten hold approximately 10%. The V and J ends lost 0 bases and 6 bases respectively, with 14 bases between them. This CDR3 is 15 amino acids long. CDR1 and CDR2 from the germline V gene are LGHNA and YSLEER. General study points: There was significantly lower normalized Chao1 diversity in multiple sclerosis patients than in controls. In patients, TRBV5-6, TRBV5-1 and TRBV20-1 belonged to about five TRBV segments found more frequently than in controls.

Material for sequencing was blood. The source is a girl aged 2-10 years with multiple sclerosis. The chain couples TRBV4-3 to TRBJ1-2; weak D call: TRBD1 (6 bases). CDR3 sequence (DNA): TGCGCCAGCAGCCAAGAATTGCAGGGGTTGAATGGCTACACCTTC. Translated: CASSQELQGLNGYTF.